This T cell receptor (beta chain) appears in the sequencing data of a study of cytomegalovirus exposure and HLA in healthy donors. General study results and limits: Likely technical artifact: a cluster of highly shared sequence variants. Earlier analysis looked at TCR beta V segments, and most were productive about 90% or about 30% of the time.

Turning to this clone: The antigen is not known.

The study ran its PCR with 60 Vbeta and 13 Jbeta primers. Libraries were prepared by immunoSEQ multiplex PCR; TCRdb keeps only in-frame clonotypes and omits some of them. Of about 230,000 clones in the sample, more than 75% were seen once. Trimming removed 7 bases from V and 7 bases from J; junction bases left unmatched: 7. This CDR3 contains 14 residues. CDR1 is ENHRY and CDR2 is SYGVKD in the germline V gene. This TCR came from a human donor in good health. The sample comprised PBMCs. The chain employs TRBV10-3 and TRBJ2-1, with 10 bases identical to TRBD2. The CDR3 reads CAITTAGGPNEQFF. CDR3 DNA: TGTGCCATCACCACAGCGGGAGGGCCGAATGAGCAGTTCTTC.